This entry lists 20 T cell receptor beta chains sequenced from one sample in a study of T cell clonality in common variable immunodeficiency. Data came from immunoSEQ multiplex PCR; TCRdb stores just in-frame clones and leaves some out. This sample includes about 47,000 clones with no singletons; its ten biggest clones take up more than 2%. The sample consisted of peripheral blood mononuclear cells. The receptors stem from a person between 18 and 75 years old in good health.

This clone was recorded many times. CDR3 DNA (partial): TGTGCCAGCAATTGGGACATCAACGAG. Its translation: CASNWDINE. The entire CDR3 reads CASNWDINEQYF. The chain uses TRBV2 and TRBJ2-7; perhaps TRBD1 as D (6 bases). The CDR3 extends 3 residues past the end of the read, so its final part is completed from the germline J gene. Germline V lookup: CDR1 SNHLY, CDR2 FYNNEI. The CDR3 sequence is 12 residues long. V lost 7 bases to trimming and J lost 5 bases, with 12 bases between them.

This clone was observed a handful of times. The read falls 3 residues short of the CDR3 end, and the missing part is taken from the germline J gene. The rearrangement links TRBV7-9 to TRBJ1-2; D is unresolved. There are 13 residues in the CDR3. V lost 1 base and J 3 bases, leaving 6 bases between the germline ends. Looked up from germline, CDR1 is SEHNR and CDR2 is FQNEAQ (reference sequence). The DNA read from the CDR3 is TGTGCCAGCAGCTTAGGGACTGACTATGGC. Amino acid sequence: CASSLGTDYG. The full CDR3 protein is CASSLGTDYGYTF.

At least ten counts were recorded for this clone. The CDR3 DNA, read in part, is TGTGCCTGGAGTCGAAATAGGGGCAATCAGCCC. Residues: CAWSRNRGNQP. The whole CDR3 region reads CAWSRNRGNQPQHF. The chain recombines TRBV30 with TRBJ1-5, with no clear D. The sequenced fragment ends 3 residues before the CDR3 boundary, so the rest is inferred from the germline J gene. Per germline, CDR1 GTSNPN and CDR2 SVGIG (reference sequence). The V end was cut by 2 bases, the J end by 2 bases, with 10 bases between. The length of the CDR3 is 14 residues.

This clone was found many times. The read stops 3 residues short of the end of the CDR3; the missing end is completed from the germline J gene. This rearrangement joins TRBV19 to TRBJ2-6; 7 positions match TRBD1. In germline, CDR1 is LNHDA, CDR2 SQIVND (reference sequence). The CDR3 has 16 amino acids. The ends lost 6 bases at V and 3 bases at J; junction bases unmatched: 8. The sequenced CDR3 bases are TGTGCCAGTAGACCTCCGACAGGGCGTGGGGCCAACGTC. Residues: CASRPPTGRGANV. The complete CDR3 reads CASRPPTGRGANVLTF.

As to this clone: The read ends 3 residues shy of where the CDR3 ends; the end is completed using the germline J gene. The chain recombines TRBV2 with TRBJ2-7; D is ambiguous. This CDR3 comprises 14 residues. V was cut by 2 bases and J by 3 bases, with 11 bases left in between. Germline CDR1 reads SNHLY; CDR2 reads FYNNEI. The part of the CDR3 DNA that was read is TGTGCCAGCAGTGAATCTTCCGGTGGCTACGAG. Translating it yields CASSESSGGYE. The whole CDR3 sequence reads CASSESSGGYEQYF.

In regard to this clone: The read gets to within 3 residues of the CDR3 end, and the germline J gene fills in the rest. V usage is TRBV18 and J usage is TRBJ2-1; 10 bases map to TRBD1. Germline V CDR1 and CDR2: KGHSH, LQKENI. V lost 4 bases and J lost 7; bases outside the gene matches: 7. The CDR3 consists of 15 residues. The CDR3 loop reads CASSLRQGARNEQFF. The CDR3 DNA, read in part, is TGTGCCAGCTCACTCCGACAGGGGGCCCGGAATGAG.

About this clone: The read ends 3 residues early relative to the CDR3; the germline J gene fills the gap. The rearrangement uses TRBV7-3 and TRBJ1-1; maybe TRBD1 (5 bases). The V end was cut by 2 bases, the J end by 3 bases, with 10 bases between. Looked up from germline, CDR1 is SGHTA and CDR2 is FQGTGA. The CDR3 is 14 residues long. The DNA read from the CDR3 is TGTGCCAGCAGCTTAGAGTCAGGGTACACTGAA. Its translation: CASSLESGYTE. The CDR3 in its entirety is CASSLESGYTEAFF.

This clone was seen ten or more times. The DNA read from the CDR3 is TGTGCCAGCAGCGAGACAAGTTATAATTCACCC. As protein: CASSETSYNSP. The whole CDR3 sequence is CASSETSYNSPLHF. The chain has TRBV5-4 and TRBJ1-6, with D unclear. The missing CDR3 end, 3 residues past where the read stops, is filled in from the germline J gene. Germline V lookup: CDR1 SGHNT, CDR2 YYREEE (reference sequence). This CDR3 region has 14 residues. The germline V and J ends were trimmed by 4 bases and 4 bases, with 9 bases remaining between them. Supplemented by reference TRBV5-4 and TRBJ1-6, the full variable domain reads ETGVTQSPTHLIKTRGQQVTLRCSSQSGHNTVSWYQQALGQGPQFIFQYYREEENGRGNFPPRFSGLQFPNYSSELNVNALELDDSALYLCASSETSYNSPLHFGNGTRLTVT.

This clone was counted between two and nine times. Coverage ceases 3 residues before the CDR3 finishes, and the germline J gene fills in the end. The chain links TRBV30 to TRBJ1-1; 8 nucleotides align to TRBD1. The germline CDR1 and CDR2 sequences are GTSNPN and SVGIG (reference sequence). This CDR3 comprises 13 residues. The V gene end was trimmed by 8 bases and the J gene end by 4 bases; junction bases not matched to a gene: 9. The CDR3 reads CASGQGSGTEAFF. CDR3 bases read: TGTGCCAGTGGACAGGGTTCGGGCACTGAA.

This clone was seen ten or more times. The read ends 3 residues shy of where the CDR3 ends; the end is completed using the germline J gene. The chain is built from TRBV7-9 and TRBJ1-4; D gene unclear. Trimming left V 5 bases short and J 7 bases short, with 14 bases between. The V gene's germline CDR1 is SEHNR and CDR2 FQNEAQ (reference sequence). This CDR3 is built from 14 residues. CDR3 protein: CASSPALVREKLFF. The sequenced CDR3 bases are TGTGCCAGCAGCCCCGCCTTAGTGCGTGAAAAA.

Worth noting for this clone: The CDR3 extends 3 residues past the end of the read, so its final part is completed from the germline J gene. V gene TRBV19 combines with J gene TRBJ2-7, with 13 bases lining up with TRBD2. Germline trimming cut 4 bases from V and 2 bases from J; bases unmatched to any gene: 17. The V gene's germline CDR1 is LNHDA and CDR2 SQIVND (reference sequence). This CDR3 has 20 residues. Incomplete CDR3 DNA: TGTGCCAGTAGTAAGGTCCGGACTAGCGGGAGAGGGGGAAGGCCCTACGAG. Translated: CASSKVRTSGRGGRPYE. In full, the CDR3 is CASSKVRTSGRGGRPYEQYF. The whole variable domain, filled in from reference TRBV19 and TRBJ2-7, reads DGGITQSPKYLFRKEGQNVTLSCEQNLNHDAMYWYRQDPGQGLRLIYYSQIVNDFQKGDIAEGYSVSREKKESFPLTVTSAQKNPTAFYLCASSKVRTSGRGGRPYEQYFGPGTRLTVT.

In this sample, this clone turned up many times. The read ends 3 residues early relative to the CDR3; the germline J gene fills the gap. V and J are TRBV20-1 and TRBJ2-3; D remains unclear. With 0 bases removed from V and 3 bases from J, the gap between germline ends came to 4 bases. This CDR3 has 12 residues. Germline-derived CDR1 and CDR2 are DFQATT and SNEGSKA (reference sequence). Partial CDR3 DNA: TGCAGTGCTAGAGAAGCTACAGATACG. Its translation is CSAREATDT. The CDR3 reads in full as CSAREATDTQYF.

In its sample, this clone was seen many times. The read halts 3 residues ahead of the CDR3 end, with the missing end drawn from the germline J gene. The chain carries TRBV13 and TRBJ1-1; weak D call: TRBD1 (5 bases). The CDR3 consists of 15 residues. Per germline, CDR1 PRHDT and CDR2 FYEKMQ (reference sequence). Trimming stripped 0 bases from V and 3 bases from J, with 11 bases between. Incomplete CDR3 DNA: TGTGCCAGCAGCTTAGGGACACGGGGGTACACTGAA. Its protein product is CASSLGTRGYTE. The CDR3 as a whole reads CASSLGTRGYTEAFF.

This clone was observed many times. Germline and junction disagree at one end, which may indicate a read error. The CDR3 here is CASSSGGGEQFF. CDR3 bases read: TGTGCTAGCAGCTCTGGGGGGGGTGAG. The genes are TRBV7-7 and TRBJ2-1; TRBD2 matches 7 bases. The read ends 3 residues early relative to the CDR3; the germline J gene fills the gap. This CDR3 is built from 12 residues. In germline, CDR1 is SSHAT, CDR2 FNYEAQ (reference sequence).

This clone has at least ten counts. The DNA ends 3 residues before the CDR3 does, and the rest of the CDR3 is filled in from the germline J gene. V and J are TRBV7-3 and TRBJ2-5; 9 nucleotides agree with TRBD2. The V gene's germline CDR1 is SGHTA and CDR2 FQGTGA. V gave up 4 bases and J gave up 3 bases; unmatched junction bases: 9. The CDR3 loop spans 16 amino acids. CDR3 bases read: TGTGCCAGCAGCTCCTCCGGGACTAGCAGCGAAGAGACC. This gives the protein CASSSSGTSSEET. The full CDR3 reads CASSSSGTSSEETQYF.

This clone was picked up many times. The CDR3 sequence is CSARLGVAYEQYF. CDR3 DNA, as far as it was read: TGCAGTGCTAGACTCGGGGTCGCCTACGAG. This chain joins TRBV20-1 and TRBJ2-7, with D possibly being TRBD2 (5 bases). From the germline J gene comes the end of the CDR3, since the read stops 3 residues before it. Germline V CDR1 and CDR2: DFQATT, SNEGSKA (reference sequence). CDR3 length equals 13 residues. V lost 2 bases to trimming and J lost 2 bases, with 10 bases between them.

In regard to this clone: The missing CDR3 end, 3 residues past where the read stops, is filled in from the germline J gene. The rearrangement joins TRBV20-1 to TRBJ1-2; D may be TRBD1 (5 bases). The germline V gene encodes CDR1 DFQATT and CDR2 SNEGSKA (reference sequence). This CDR3 comprises 15 residues. The covered CDR3 bases are TGCAGTGCTAGGTCGGGACTAGCGCCCAAGGGTGAC. It yields the protein CSARSGLAPKGD. The CDR3, in full, reads CSARSGLAPKGDYTF.

This clone has ten or more counts. The read terminates 3 residues before the CDR3 end, so the remaining end is supplied by the germline J gene. This chain connects TRBV6-1 to TRBJ2-7; D gene ambiguous. The ends were cut back, 4 bases at V and 5 bases at J, with 12 bases in the middle. In germline, CDR1 is MNHNS, CDR2 SASEGT. The CDR3 contains 13 residues. Partial CDR3 DNA: TGTGCCAGCAGTGCGACAAGGCTTGACGAG. It translates to CASSATRLDE. The CDR3 as a whole reads CASSATRLDEQYF.

A remark on this clone: The read terminates 3 residues ahead of where the CDR3 ends, so the germline J gene completes it. The V and J genes are TRBV2 and TRBJ1-5, with D unclear. CDR3 length: 14 residues. Germline loops: CDR1 SNHLY, CDR2 FYNNEI. Trimming removed 2 bases from V and 8 bases from J, with 13 bases in between. The DNA read from the CDR3 is TGTGCCAGCAGTGAATATGTAGCTTTCGAGCCC. It yields the protein CASSEYVAFEP. The full CDR3 sequence reads CASSEYVAFEPQHF.

This clone was seen at least ten times. The read falls 3 residues short of the CDR3 end, and the missing part is taken from the germline J gene. The genes are TRBV4-1 and TRBJ2-7, with D perhaps matching TRBD1 (6 bases). V was cut by 2 bases and J by 2 bases, with 10 bases left in between. CDR3 length equals 14 residues. Germline values: CDR1 MGHRA, CDR2 YSYEKL. CDR3 bases read: TGCGCCAGCAGCCAACTTCCAGGGGCCTACGAG. Residues: CASSQLPGAYE. Given in full, the CDR3 is CASSQLPGAYEQYF.